This T cell receptor beta chain was recovered during a study of radiotherapy plus CTLA-4 blockade in lung cancer. The repertoire was sequenced with immunoSEQ multiplex PCR; TCRdb's copy has only in-frame clones and lacks some. The table shows approximately 73,000 clones, with over 75% occurring only once. V gave up 8 bases and J gave up 2 bases, with 9 bases separating them. The CDR3 length is 13 residues. Germline CDR1 and CDR2: MNHNS and SASEGT. Alongside CTLA-4 blockade with ipilimumab, patients with chemo-refractory metastatic non-small-cell lung cancer received focal radiation. This receptor was identified in a human donor with non-small cell lung cancer that progressed on radiotherapy plus ipilimumab. Source: peripheral blood, taken from a patient treated with radiotherapy plus ipilimumab. The chain uses TRBV6-1 and TRBJ2-2; perhaps D is TRBD1 or TRBD2 (5 bases each). Here the CDR3 DNA reads TGTGCCAGCCAGGGACGAAACACCGGGGAGCTGTTTTTT. Translating it yields CASQGRNTGELFF.